The following is a T cell receptor (beta chain) sequence with its context. Other DNA sequences from this sample encode an identical CDR3 as well. The data are from a study of siplizumab effects on memory and regulatory T cells. The V gene lost 1 base and the J gene lost 2 bases, with 2 bases spanning the gap. The CDR3 runs to 11 residues. Germline CDR1 is DFQATT and CDR2 is SNEGSKA (reference sequence). Some clones are missing from TCRdb's copy, which holds only in-frame ones; the method was immunoSEQ multiplex PCR. The sample holds roughly 50,000 clones, 95% to 98% seen once. The gene calls are TRBV20-1 and TRBJ1-1; unclear D gene. Sequencing was carried out using naive CD4+ T cells sorted from blood. The TCR sequence derives from a human donor in good health. The CDR3 DNA follows: TGCAGTGCTAGAGTTAACACTGAAGCTTTCTTT. It specifies CSARVNTEAFF.